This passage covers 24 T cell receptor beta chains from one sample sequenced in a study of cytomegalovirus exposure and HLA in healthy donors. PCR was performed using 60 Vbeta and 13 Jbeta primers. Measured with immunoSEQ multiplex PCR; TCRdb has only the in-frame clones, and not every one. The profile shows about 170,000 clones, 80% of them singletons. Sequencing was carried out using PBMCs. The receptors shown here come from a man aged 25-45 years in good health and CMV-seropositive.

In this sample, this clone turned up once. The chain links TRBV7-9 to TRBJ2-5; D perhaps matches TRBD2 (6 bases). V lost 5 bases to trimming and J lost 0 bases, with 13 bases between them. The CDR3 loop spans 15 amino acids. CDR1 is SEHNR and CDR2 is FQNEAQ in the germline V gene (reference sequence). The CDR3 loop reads CASSAGLQYQETQYF. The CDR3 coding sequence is TGTGCCAGCAGCGCGGGACTCCAGTACCAAGAGACCCAGTACTTC.

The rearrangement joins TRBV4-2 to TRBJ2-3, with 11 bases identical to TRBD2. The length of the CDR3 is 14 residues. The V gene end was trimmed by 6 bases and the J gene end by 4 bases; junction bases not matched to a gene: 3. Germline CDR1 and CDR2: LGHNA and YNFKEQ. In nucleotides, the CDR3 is TGTGCCAGCAGTAGCGGGAGGGCCTCAGATACGCAGTATTTT. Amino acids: CASSSGRASDTQYF.

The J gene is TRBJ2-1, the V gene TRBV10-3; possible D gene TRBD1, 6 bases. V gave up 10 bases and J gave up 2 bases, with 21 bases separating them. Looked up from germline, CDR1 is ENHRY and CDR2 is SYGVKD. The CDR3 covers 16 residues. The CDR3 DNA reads TGTGCCACCGGGGCACCGATACAGGGTACCTACAATGAGCAGTTCTTC. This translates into CATGAPIQGTYNEQFF.

The CDR3 DNA follows: TGTGCCACCCGGGGGGCCCGTGGGCCCTATGGCTACACCTTC. Translation gives CATRGARGPYGYTF. The V call is TRBV6-5, the J call TRBJ1-2; D is perhaps TRBD1 (6 bases). The germline V gene encodes CDR1 MNHEY and CDR2 SVGAGI. V was pared by 10 bases and J by 4 bases, with 19 bases between. This CDR3 is built from 14 residues.

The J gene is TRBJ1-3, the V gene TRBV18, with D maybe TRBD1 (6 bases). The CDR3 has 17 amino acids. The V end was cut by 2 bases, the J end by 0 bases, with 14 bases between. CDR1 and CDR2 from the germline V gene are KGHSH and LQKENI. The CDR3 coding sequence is TGTGCCAGCTCACCAAGGACAGCCCCGAGCTCTGGAAACACCATATATTTT. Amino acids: CASSPRTAPSSGNTIYF.

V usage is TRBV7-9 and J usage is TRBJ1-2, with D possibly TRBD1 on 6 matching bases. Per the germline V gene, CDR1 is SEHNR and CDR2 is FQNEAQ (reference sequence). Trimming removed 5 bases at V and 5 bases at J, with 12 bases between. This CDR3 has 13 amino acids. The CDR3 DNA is TGTGCCAGCAGCCCCGACAGGCCGTATGGCTACACCTTC. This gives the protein CASSPDRPYGYTF.

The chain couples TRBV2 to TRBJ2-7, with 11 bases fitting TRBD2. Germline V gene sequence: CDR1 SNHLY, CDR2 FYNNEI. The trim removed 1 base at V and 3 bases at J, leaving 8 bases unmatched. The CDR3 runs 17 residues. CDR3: CASSEGWLAGGGYEQYF. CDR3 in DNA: TGTGCCAGCAGTGAAGGTTGGCTAGCGGGAGGAGGCTACGAGCAGTACTTC. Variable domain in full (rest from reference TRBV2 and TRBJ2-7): EPEVTQTPSHQVTQMGQEVILRCVPISNHLYFYWYRQILGQKVEFLVSFYNNEISEKSEIFDDQFSVERPDGSNFTLKIRSTKLEDSAMYFCASSEGWLAGGGYEQYFGPGTRLTVT.

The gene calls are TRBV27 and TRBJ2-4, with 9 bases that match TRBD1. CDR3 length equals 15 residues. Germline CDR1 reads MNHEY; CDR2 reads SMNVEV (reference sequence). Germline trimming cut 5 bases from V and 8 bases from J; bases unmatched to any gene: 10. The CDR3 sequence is CASSPYRGLEDIQYF. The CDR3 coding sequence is TGTGCCAGCAGTCCCTACAGGGGGCTCGAGGACATTCAGTACTTC.

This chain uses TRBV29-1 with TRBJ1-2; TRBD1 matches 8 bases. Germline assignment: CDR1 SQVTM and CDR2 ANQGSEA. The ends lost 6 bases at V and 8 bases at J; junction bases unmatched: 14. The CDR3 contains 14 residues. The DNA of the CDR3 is TGCAGCGTGCTCCCCGGCAGGGGGCTCGGCGGCTACACCTTC. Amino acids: CSVLPGRGLGGYTF.

CDR3 loop: CASNAGQGKYEQYF. CDR3 DNA sequence: TGTGCCAGCAACGCCGGACAGGGTAAATACGAGCAGTACTTC. The V call is TRBV25-1, the J call TRBJ2-5, with 8 bases that match TRBD1. The last part of the DNA fits TRBJ2-7 better; the J call may be wrong. The CDR3 is made up of 14 amino acids. CDR1 MGHDK and CDR2 SYGVNS come from the germline V gene.

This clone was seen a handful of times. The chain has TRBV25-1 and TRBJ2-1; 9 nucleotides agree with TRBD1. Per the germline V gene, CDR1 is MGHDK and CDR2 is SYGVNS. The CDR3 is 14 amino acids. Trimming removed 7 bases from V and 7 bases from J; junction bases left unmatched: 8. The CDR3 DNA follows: TGTGCCAGCAAATTTGGGACAGGGTTGAATGAGCAGTTCTTC. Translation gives CASKFGTGLNEQFF.

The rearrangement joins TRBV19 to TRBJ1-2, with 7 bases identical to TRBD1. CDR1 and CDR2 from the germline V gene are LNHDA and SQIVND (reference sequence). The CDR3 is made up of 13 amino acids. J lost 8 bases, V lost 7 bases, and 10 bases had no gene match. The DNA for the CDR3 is TGTGCCAGTACCTTCCGGGACAGATGGGGCTACACCTTC. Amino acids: CASTFRDRWGYTF. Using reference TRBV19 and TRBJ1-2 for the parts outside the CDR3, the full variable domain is DGGITQSPKYLFRKEGQNVTLSCEQNLNHDAMYWYRQDPGQGLRLIYYSQIVNDFQKGDIAEGYSVSREKKESFPLTVTSAQKNPTAFYLCASTFRDRWGYTFGSGTRLTVV.

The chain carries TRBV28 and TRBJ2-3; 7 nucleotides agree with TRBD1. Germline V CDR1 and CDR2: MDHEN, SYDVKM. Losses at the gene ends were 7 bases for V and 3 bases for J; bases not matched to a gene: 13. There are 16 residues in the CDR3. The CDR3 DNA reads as TGTGCCAGCAAGTCGACAGGGTCCCGTGGTACAGATACGCAGTATTTT. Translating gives CASKSTGSRGTDTQYF.

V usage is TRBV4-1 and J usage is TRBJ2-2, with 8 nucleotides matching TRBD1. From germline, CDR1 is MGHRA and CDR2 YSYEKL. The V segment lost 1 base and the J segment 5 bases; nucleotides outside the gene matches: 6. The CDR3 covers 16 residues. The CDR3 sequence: CASSQGQGARTGELFF. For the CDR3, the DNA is TGCGCCAGCAGCCAAGGGCAGGGGGCGCGGACCGGGGAGCTGTTTTTT.

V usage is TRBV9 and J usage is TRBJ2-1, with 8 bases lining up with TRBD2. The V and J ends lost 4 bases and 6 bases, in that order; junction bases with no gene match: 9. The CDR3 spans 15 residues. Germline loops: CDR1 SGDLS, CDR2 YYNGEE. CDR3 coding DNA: TGTGCCAGCAGCAGAAGCGGGGGTGAAACCAATGAGCAGTTCTTC. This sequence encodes CASSRSGGETNEQFF.

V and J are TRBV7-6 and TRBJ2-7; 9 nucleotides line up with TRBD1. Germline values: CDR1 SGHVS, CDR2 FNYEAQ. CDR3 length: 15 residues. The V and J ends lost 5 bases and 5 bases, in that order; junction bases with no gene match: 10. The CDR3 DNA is TGTGCCAGCAGCCCTAGGGGACAGGGTTTGGACGAGCAGTACTTC. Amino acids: CASSPRGQGLDEQYF.

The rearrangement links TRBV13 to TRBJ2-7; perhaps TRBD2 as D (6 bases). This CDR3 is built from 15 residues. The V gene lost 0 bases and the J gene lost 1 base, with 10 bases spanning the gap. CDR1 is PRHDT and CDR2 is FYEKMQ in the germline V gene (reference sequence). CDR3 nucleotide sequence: TGTGCCAGCAGCTTAGGTTCAGGGACTTCCTACGAGCAGTACTTC. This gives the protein CASSLGSGTSYEQYF.

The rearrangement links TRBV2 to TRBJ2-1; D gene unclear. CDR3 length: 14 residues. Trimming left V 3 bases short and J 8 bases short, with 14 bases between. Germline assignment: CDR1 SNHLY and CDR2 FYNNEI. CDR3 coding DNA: TGTGCCAGCAGTGAGTTCCGCGGTGTCGATGAGCAGTTCTTC. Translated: CASSEFRGVDEQFF.

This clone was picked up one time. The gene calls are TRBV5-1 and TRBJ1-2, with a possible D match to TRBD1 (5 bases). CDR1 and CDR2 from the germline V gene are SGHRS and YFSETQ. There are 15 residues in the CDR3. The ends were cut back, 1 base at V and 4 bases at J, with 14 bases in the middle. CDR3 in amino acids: CASSLSGGNTYGYTF. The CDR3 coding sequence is TGCGCCAGCAGCTTGTCCGGGGGAAACACCTATGGCTACACCTTC.

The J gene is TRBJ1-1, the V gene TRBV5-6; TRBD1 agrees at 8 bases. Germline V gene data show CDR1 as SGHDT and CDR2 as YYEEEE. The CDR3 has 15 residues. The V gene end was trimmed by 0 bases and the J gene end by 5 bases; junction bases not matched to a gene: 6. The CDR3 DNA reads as TGTGCCAGCAGCTTGGCGGGGACAGGCGGGACTGAAGCTTTCTTT. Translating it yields CASSLAGTGGTEAFF. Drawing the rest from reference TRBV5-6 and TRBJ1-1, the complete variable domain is DAGVTQSPTHLIKTRGQQVTLRCSPKSGHDTVSWYQQALGQGPQFIFQYYEEEERQRGNFPDRFSGHQFPNYSSELNVNALLLGDSALYLCASSLAGTGGTEAFFGQGTRLTVV.

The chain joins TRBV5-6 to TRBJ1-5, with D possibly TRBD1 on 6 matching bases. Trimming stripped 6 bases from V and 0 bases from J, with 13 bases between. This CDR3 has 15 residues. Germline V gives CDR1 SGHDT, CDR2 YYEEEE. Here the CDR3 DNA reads TGTGCCAGCACCATAGCAGGGGTTAGCAATCAGCCCCAGCATTTT. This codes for CASTIAGVSNQPQHF.

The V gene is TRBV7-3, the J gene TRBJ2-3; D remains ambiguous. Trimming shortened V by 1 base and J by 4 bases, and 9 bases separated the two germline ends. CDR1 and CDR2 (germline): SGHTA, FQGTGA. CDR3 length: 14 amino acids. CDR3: CASSLSLQADTQYF. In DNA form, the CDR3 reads TGTGCCAGCAGCTTAAGCTTGCAGGCAGATACGCAGTATTTT.

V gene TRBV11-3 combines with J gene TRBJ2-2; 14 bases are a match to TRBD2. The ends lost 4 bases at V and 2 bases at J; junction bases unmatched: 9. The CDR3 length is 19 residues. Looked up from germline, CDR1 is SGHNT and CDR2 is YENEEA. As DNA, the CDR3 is TGTGCCAGCAGCTCGGCCCCCGGGACTAGCGGGGGAAACACCGGGGAGCTGTTTTTT. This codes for CASSSAPGTSGGNTGELFF.

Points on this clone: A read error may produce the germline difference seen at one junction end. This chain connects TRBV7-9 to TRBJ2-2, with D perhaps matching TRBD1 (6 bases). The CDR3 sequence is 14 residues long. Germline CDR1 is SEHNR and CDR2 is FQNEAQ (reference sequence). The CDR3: CSSSLDSGAGELFF. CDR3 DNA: TGTTCCAGCAGCCTCGACTCAGGGGCCGGGGAGCTGTTTTTT.